Below are 32 T cell receptor beta chains sequenced from a single sample in a study of T cells after yellow fever vaccination. TCRdb analysed the 5' RACE reads with MiXCR anew, one entry per CDR3 protein. The sample contains about 630,000 distinct CDR3 sequences, about 12% of which appear only once. Material: PBMCs, obtained on the day of the yellow fever booster vaccination. The receptor set was obtained from a man aged 30 to 45 who received the YFV17D yellow fever vaccine.

This clonotype was seen more than once but under ten times. The DNA of the CDR3 is TGTGCCAGCAGAGCCGACAGCGTGAGCACAGATACGCAGTATTTT. Residues: CASRADSVSTDTQYF. This chain uses TRBV5-5 with TRBJ2-3; a possible D gene is TRBD1 (5 bases). The CDR3 runs to 15 residues. V was trimmed by 5 bases and J by 0 bases, leaving 13 bases between them. The germline V gene encodes CDR1 SGHKS and CDR2 YYEKEE (reference sequence).

The rearrangement uses TRBV29-1 and TRBJ1-4; D is unclear. Germline CDR1 is SQVTM and CDR2 is ANQGSEA. The CDR3 consists of 11 residues. Trimming pared 4 bases from V and 8 bases from J, leaving 8 bases between. CDR3 in amino acids: CSVGGSEKLFF. The CDR3 coding sequence is TGCAGCGTTGGAGGGAGCGAAAAACTGTTTTTT.

The chain uses TRBV11-2 and TRBJ2-5, with 8 bases lining up with TRBD2. With 4 bases clipped from V and 2 bases from J, the junction kept 12 bases outside the gene matches. This CDR3 contains 17 residues. CDR1 is SGHAT and CDR2 is FQNNGV in the germline V gene. Here the CDR3 DNA reads TGTGCCAGCAGCTGGGTAAGATCGACTAGCGCTCAAGAGACCCAGTACTTC. Translated: CASSWVRSTSAQETQYF.

This chain links TRBV20-1 with TRBJ2-5; D ambiguous. This CDR3 spans 14 amino acids. Trimming pared 4 bases from V and 1 base from J, leaving 13 bases between. The germline CDR1 and CDR2 sequences are DFQATT and SNEGSKA (reference sequence). In nucleotides, the CDR3 is TGCAGTGCTAACCCCACGGAACCCCAAGAGACCCAGTACTTC. This sequence encodes CSANPTEPQETQYF.

V and J are TRBV6-5 and TRBJ2-3; possible D gene TRBD1, 6 bases. Trimming shortened V by 6 bases and J by 8 bases, and 12 bases separated the two germline ends. The CDR3 contains 12 residues. Germline lookup yields CDR1 MNHEY and CDR2 SVGAGI. The CDR3 DNA reads TGTGCCAGCAGCCGGCAGGGGATTACGCAGTATTTT. Protein: CASSRQGITQYF.

This clonotype was found a few times. This sequence joins TRBV4-3 and TRBJ1-2; D remains ambiguous. The CDR3 sequence is 15 residues long. The V end was cut by 4 bases, the J end by 8 bases, with 20 bases between. In germline, CDR1 is LGHNA, CDR2 YSLEER. The CDR3 reads CASSLAGTLSKGYTF. CDR3 bases: TGCGCCAGCAGCCTCGCCGGAACACTAAGCAAGGGCTACACCTTC.

This clonotype showed up just a few times. The chain uses TRBV7-2 and TRBJ2-7; 9 bases are shared with TRBD1. Germline V gene data show CDR1 as SGHTA and CDR2 as FQGNSA. Trimming cost V 2 bases and J 4 bases; bases outside gene matches: 3. This CDR3 spans 14 amino acids. As DNA, the CDR3 is TGTGCCAGCAGCTTAAACAGGGGGCGGTACGAGCAGTACTTC. Its translation is CASSLNRGRYEQYF.

This clonotype showed up just a few times. The rearrangement uses TRBV11-2 and TRBJ2-5; D call uncertain. Per the germline V gene, CDR1 is SGHAT and CDR2 is FQNNGV. This CDR3 contains 12 residues. V was shortened by 5 bases and J by 5 bases, with 9 bases between the two germline ends. DNA for the CDR3: TGTGCCAGCAGCGGGGTCAAGGAGACCCAGTACTTC. Residues: CASSGVKETQYF.

This clonotype was detected ten times or more. This rearrangement joins TRBV12-3 or TRBV12-4 to TRBJ2-7; 7 positions agree with TRBD2. This CDR3 has 16 amino acids. J was trimmed by 7 bases and V by 3 bases; bases with no gene match: 15. DNA for the CDR3: TGTGCCAGCAGTTTGACGGGAGGCACACCCCTGAGAGAGCAGTACTTC. It yields the protein CASSLTGGTPLREQYF.

This clonotype was counted many times. The chain joins TRBV12-3 or TRBV12-4 to TRBJ2-7, with D perhaps TRBD1 (6 bases). CDR3 length: 14 amino acids. The V end lost 5 bases, the J end lost 3 bases, and 14 bases lay between the germline ends. Here the CDR3 reads CASSPVRQVYEQYF. In DNA, the CDR3 is TGTGCCAGCAGTCCTGTAAGACAGGTCTACGAGCAGTACTTC.

This clonotype was found a few times. The chain couples TRBV7-9 to TRBJ1-2; tentative D call: TRBD1 (6 bases). The germline V gene has CDR1 SEHNR and CDR2 FQNEAQ (reference sequence). Trimming left V 3 bases short and J 4 bases short, with 18 bases between. There are 16 residues in the CDR3. The CDR3 region is CASSLGFGTPLYGYTF. Written as DNA, the CDR3 is TGTGCCAGCAGCTTGGGTTTTGGGACACCTCTCTATGGCTACACCTTC.

This clonotype was observed a few times. The CDR3 is CASSYQPLSTDTQYF. The CDR3 DNA sequence: TGTGCCAGCAGCTATCAGCCCCTTAGCACAGATACGCAGTATTTT. V is TRBV7-2 and J is TRBJ2-3; D uncertain. Germline V gene lookup returns CDR1 SGHTA and CDR2 FQGNSA. This CDR3 is 15 amino acids long. Trimming cost V 4 bases and J 0 bases, with 11 bases left between them.

This clonotype was observed many times. This rearrangement joins TRBV7-2 to TRBJ1-1; D is undetermined. This CDR3 is 12 amino acids long. The germline V and J ends were trimmed by 3 bases and 5 bases, with 7 bases remaining between them. The germline V gene encodes CDR1 SGHTA and CDR2 FQGNSA. The CDR3 loop is CASSFMGTEAFF. For the CDR3, the DNA is TGTGCCAGCAGCTTTATGGGGACTGAAGCTTTCTTT.

This clonotype was recorded many times. This rearrangement joins TRBV28 to TRBJ2-1; 8 nucleotides align to TRBD1. Unmatched junction bases numbered 18, after V lost 4 bases and J lost 7 bases. The CDR3 is 18 residues long. CDR1 is MDHEN, CDR2 SYDVKM, per germline. CDR3: CASSSPLGAGGSRNEQFF. The CDR3 nucleotides are TGTGCCAGCAGTTCCCCCCTCGGGGCAGGGGGCAGTCGGAATGAGCAGTTCTTC.

The table lists this clonotype with many counts. The chain joins TRBV12-3 or TRBV12-4 to TRBJ2-7; no clear D gene. The length of the CDR3 is 11 residues. The V gene lost 3 bases and the J gene lost 6 bases, with 6 bases spanning the gap. CDR3 nucleotide sequence: TGTGCCAGCAGTTTCTCCCTCGAGCAGTACTTC. Amino acid sequence: CASSFSLEQYF.

This chain joins TRBV19 and TRBJ2-6, with a possible D match to TRBD1 (6 bases). Germline V gene data show CDR1 as LNHDA and CDR2 as SQIVND (reference sequence). This CDR3 is 19 amino acids long. Trimming stripped 7 bases from V and 4 bases from J, with 26 bases between. CDR3 sequence reads: CASTKEDSALSRGANVLTF. The CDR3 DNA reads as TGTGCCAGTACTAAGGAGGACAGTGCCCTAAGTAGAGGGGCCAACGTCCTGACTTTC.

The chain couples TRBV6-2 or TRBV6-3 to TRBJ2-1; 9 nucleotides align to TRBD2. The CDR3 sequence is 17 residues long. V lost 8 bases, J lost 7 bases, and 18 bases stayed unmatched. Germline-derived CDR1 and CDR2 are MNHEY and SVGEGT. Written as DNA, the CDR3 is TGTGCCAGCCCCTCGAAATGGAGCGGGAGGATTAGAAATGAGCAGTTCTTC. Its protein product is CASPSKWSGRIRNEQFF.

The chain combines TRBV7-9 with TRBJ2-1, with unresolved D. V was pared by 1 base and J by 14 bases, with 15 bases between. The CDR3 length is 13 residues. Germline CDR1 and CDR2: SEHNR and FQNEAQ (reference sequence). This CDR3 reads CASSLDGRRLEFF. The CDR3 coding sequence is TGTGCCAGCAGCTTAGATGGCAGACGCCTCGAGTTCTTC.

The rearrangement links TRBV7-2 to TRBJ1-6, with 7 bases lining up with TRBD1. Unmatched junction bases numbered 11, after V lost 5 bases and J lost 10 bases. The CDR3 runs to 15 residues. CDR1 is SGHTA and CDR2 is FQGNSA in the germline V gene. CDR3: CASSPGGQPGSPLHF. The DNA for the CDR3 is TGTGCCAGCAGCCCGGGGGGACAGCCCGGCTCACCCCTCCACTTT.

This clonotype has only a few counts. The gene calls are TRBV28 and TRBJ2-7; D possibly corresponds to TRBD1 (7 bases). V lost 5 bases and J 7 bases, leaving 21 bases between the germline ends. This CDR3 is built from 15 residues. Germline CDR1 and CDR2: MDHEN and SYDVKM. This CDR3 is CASSSGGAGGREQYF. In DNA form, the CDR3 reads TGTGCCAGCAGTAGCGGTGGGGCAGGGGGGCGAGAGCAGTACTTC.

This clonotype has a handful of counts. The genes are TRBV20-1 and TRBJ2-1; 14 nucleotides line up with TRBD2. J lost 11 bases, V lost 3 bases, and 6 bases had no gene match. Germline loops: CDR1 DFQATT, CDR2 SNEGSKA (reference sequence). This CDR3 has 14 residues. The CDR3 here is CSARGLAGVPQQFF. CDR3 DNA sequence: TGCAGTGCTAGGGGACTAGCGGGAGTCCCTCAGCAGTTCTTC.

The chain is built from TRBV24-1 and TRBJ2-1, with TRBD2 as a possible D gene (5 bases). CDR1 and CDR2 (germline): KGHDR, SFDVKD. CDR3 length equals 17 residues. V lost 1 base and J lost 1, with 13 bases in between. CDR3 DNA: TGTGCCACCAGTGATTTATCCGCCCGCGGGTCCTACAATGAGCAGTTCTTC. This translates into CATSDLSARGSYNEQFF.

This clonotype was seen ten or more times. This chain joins TRBV7-2 and TRBJ2-1; unclear D gene. The V end lost 3 bases, the J end lost 4 bases, and 10 bases lay between the germline ends. The CDR3 sequence is 14 residues long. Germline CDR1 and CDR2: SGHTA and FQGNSA. This CDR3 reads CASSLENGYNEQFF. DNA of the CDR3: TGTGCCAGCAGCTTGGAGAACGGGTACAATGAGCAGTTCTTC.

The chain carries TRBV7-2 and TRBJ2-7; D gene ambiguous. This CDR3 contains 13 residues. Germline-derived CDR1 and CDR2 are SGHTA and FQGNSA. V was cut by 3 bases and J by 6 bases, with 12 bases left in between. The CDR3 here is CASSLKVGVEQYF. CDR3 coding DNA: TGTGCCAGCAGCTTGAAGGTCGGAGTCGAGCAGTACTTC.

J is TRBJ2-7 and V is TRBV5-4; TRBD1 aligns across 7 bases. This CDR3 is 17 amino acids long. The J segment lost 3 bases and the V segment lost 0 bases, leaving 12 bases of the junction unmatched. Germline V gene sequence: CDR1 SGHNT, CDR2 YYREEE (reference sequence). The CDR3 loop is CASSLDPLRDSYYEQYF. CDR3 sequence (DNA): TGTGCCAGCAGCTTGGACCCCCTCCGGGACAGCTACTACGAGCAGTACTTC.

This clonotype was counted ten times or more. The chain recombines TRBV12-3 or TRBV12-4 with TRBJ1-2; no clear D gene. V lost 1 base to trimming and J lost 4 bases, with 4 bases between them. CDR3 length: 12 residues. The CDR3 nucleotides are TGTGCCAGCAGTTTAGGCGTCTATGGCTACACCTTC. Protein: CASSLGVYGYTF.

The V gene is TRBV7-8, the J gene TRBJ2-5; the D call may be TRBD1 or TRBD2 (5 bases each). The CDR3 covers 15 residues. Trimming stripped 3 bases from V and 5 bases from J, with 16 bases between. Germline CDR1 is SGHVS and CDR2 is FQNEAQ. In DNA form, the CDR3 reads TGTGCCAGCAGCTTTGGGCTCCGGGGACGGGAGACCCAGTACTTC. Its protein is CASSFGLRGRETQYF.

This clonotype was detected a few times. V and J are TRBV20-1 and TRBJ2-3; D is perhaps TRBD2 (5 bases). The ends were cut back, 3 bases at V and 1 base at J, with 17 bases in the middle. The CDR3 contains 16 residues. Germline V gene sequence: CDR1 DFQATT, CDR2 SNEGSKA (reference sequence). The CDR3 sequence: CSASSWAAGGTDTQYF. The CDR3 DNA is TGCAGTGCTAGTTCCTGGGCGGCGGGTGGCACAGATACGCAGTATTTT.

This chain connects TRBV20-1 to TRBJ1-1, with TRBD1 matching over 10 bases. The germline gives CDR1 DFQATT, CDR2 SNEGSKA (reference sequence). Trimming took 6 bases from V and 1 from J; bases not matched to a gene: 5. The CDR3 is made up of 14 amino acids. CDR3 sequence reads: CSATDRGPNTEAFF. In DNA form, the CDR3 reads TGCAGTGCGACAGACAGGGGGCCGAACACTGAAGCTTTCTTT.

For the CDR3, the DNA is TGCAGTGCTAGCCGTGGGTTTGAAGCTTTCTTT. Its translation is CSASRGFEAFF. The chain recombines TRBV20-1 with TRBJ1-1; the D is unclear. CDR1 is DFQATT and CDR2 is SNEGSKA in the germline V gene (reference sequence). Trimming shortened V by 3 bases and J by 7 bases, and 9 bases separated the two germline ends. This CDR3 is built from 11 residues.

Only a few counts were recorded for this clonotype. This rearrangement joins TRBV10-3 to TRBJ2-7, with D possibly being TRBD1 (5 bases). The CDR3 extends over 12 amino acids. Germline V gene lookup returns CDR1 ENHRY and CDR2 SYGVKD. Trimming took off 5 bases at V and 5 bases at J, with 10 bases between the two ends. The CDR3 reads CAISNQGDEQYF. As DNA, the CDR3 is TGTGCCATCAGTAACCAGGGTGACGAGCAGTACTTC.

This clonotype was detected a few times. The chain is built from TRBV7-9 and TRBJ2-5, with TRBD2 matching 11 bases. Unmatched junction bases numbered 4, after V lost 5 bases and J lost 2 bases. Germline-derived CDR1 and CDR2 are SEHNR and FQNEAQ (reference sequence). This CDR3 is built from 15 residues. The CDR3 sequence: CASSVRLAGQETQYF. In DNA, the CDR3 is TGTGCCAGCAGCGTAAGACTAGCGGGGCAAGAGACCCAGTACTTC.